This T cell receptor (beta chain) is from a study of T-cell reconstitution after alpha-beta-depleted transplantation in children (dated by TCRdb to 2016 to 2017). For the study in its entirety: Using TCR repertoire profiling, the study quantitatively followed how T-cell immune reconstitution unfolded in children after TCRalphabeta/CD19-depleted allogeneic hematopoietic cell transplantation.

The treatment or condition label on this specimen signifies: allogeneic hematopoietic cell transplantation with graft depleted of TCRalphabeta T cells and CD19 B cells. TCRalphabeta/CD19-depleted allogeneic hematopoietic cell grafts were given to the transplant recipients, all of whom were children. Study-wide conclusions, independent of this receptor: About two months after transplant, the apparently early recovery of alphabetaT-cell counts reportedly depended on just several hundred clones that had expanded rapidly and came from non-depleted graft cells. Over the following months the frequencies of hyperexpanded clones went down, and after one year T-cell counts and TCRbeta diversity were mostly credited to newly produced T cells. The high TCRbeta diversity at day 60 in some patients was ascribed to recipient T cells and intrathymic progenitors that had survived conditioning.

Its CDR3 holds 14 amino acids, cysteine through phenylalanine. Kept here is only the CDR3 DNA, which spans 42 bases and is read in frame from base 1. Sequences KGHSH (CDR1) and LQKENI (CDR2) are obtained from the germline V gene. The trim is 2 bases for V and 2 bases for J, with a gap of 8 bases between the germline ends. In this sample, this clonotype turned up many times. It lacks a known antigen. Nothing much larger sits one base from this clone, and base qualities are not available. The library was prepared using PCR. The listed sequencing device is Illumina HiSeq 2500. TCR libraries were prepared with molecular barcoding, using unique molecular identifiers to normalize TCRbeta repertoire quantification. TCRdb reworked the public reads: Q25 trimming with fastp, MiXCR clone assembly, productive beta chains retained. Identical CDR3 proteins give one entry, which carries the most common genes and DNA. Here the sample has 250,000 to 300,000 distinct CDR3 sequences; roughly 8.2% occur a single time. Approximately 8.6% of the sample is held by the ten biggest clonotypes.

Rearrangement joined TRBV18 to TRBJ2-3; the D gene identity is not certain. This TCR was sampled from a female patient aged 2 to 10 who had a stem cell transplant for Fanconi anemia, so the T cells may come from the graft donor. Sequencing was performed on peripheral blood, taken 360 days after TCRalphabeta/CD19-depleted stem cell transplant. Here the CDR3 is given as CASSPGQYTDTQYF. The sequence in DNA is TGTGCCAGCTCACCAGGGCAGTACACAGATACGCAGTATTTT.